The next 20 T cell receptor beta chains were all read from a single sample in a study of spatial heterogeneity in lung cancer. Described time point: blood at routine non-recurrence follow-up after resection. TCRdb independently ran MiXCR on the 5' RACE reads; one entry per CDR3 protein. The sample holds about 27,000 distinct CDR3 sequences, almost 5.5% seen once. Source: PBMCs, taken at follow-up. The receptors were sampled from a female donor with early-stage non-small cell lung cancer.

This clonotype was recorded many times. The V and J genes are TRBV6-5 and TRBJ2-1; D not certain. V shed 2 bases and J shed 0 bases, with 11 bases lying between them. In germline, CDR1 is MNHEY, CDR2 SVGAGI. CDR3 size: 16 residues. The CDR3 coding sequence is TGTGCCAGCAGTTACGTTCGGCTTTCCTCCTACAATGAGCAGTTCTTC. Its translation: CASSYVRLSSYNEQFF.

This clonotype has just a few counts. The J gene is TRBJ2-3, the V gene TRBV20-1; D is ambiguous. The V and J ends lost 4 bases and 4 bases respectively, with 9 bases between them. CDR3 length: 12 amino acids. CDR1 DFQATT and CDR2 SNEGSKA come from the germline V gene (reference sequence). This CDR3 reads CSATDPPDTQYF. CDR3 DNA: TGCAGTGCTACCGACCCCCCAGATACGCAGTATTTT.

This clonotype was seen repeatedly, ten times or more. The chain couples TRBV28 to TRBJ2-7; 7 positions agree with TRBD2. Per the germline V gene, CDR1 is MDHEN and CDR2 is SYDVKM. The CDR3 loop spans 17 amino acids. V trimming: 1 base; J trimming: 2 bases; junction bases outside the gene matches: 11. Here the CDR3 DNA reads TGTGCCAGCAGTTTATTTTATAGAGCGGGGACCGCCTACGAGCAGTACTTC. Amino acid sequence: CASSLFYRAGTAYEQYF.

In this sample, this clonotype turned up a few times. The rearrangement joins TRBV7-2 to TRBJ1-1, with D possibly matching TRBD1 (5 bases). Germline CDR1 is SGHTA and CDR2 is FQGNSA. This CDR3 spans 14 amino acids. V lost 4 bases and J 0 bases, leaving 9 bases between the germline ends. The CDR3 DNA is TGTGCCAGCAGCTGGGGACGGTTGAACACTGAAGCTTTCTTT. It codes for CASSWGRLNTEAFF.

This clonotype was recorded at least ten times. This chain links TRBV10-3 with TRBJ2-1, with TRBD2 matching over 7 bases. Germline V lookup: CDR1 ENHRY, CDR2 SYGVKD. The CDR3 covers 15 residues. V dropped 0 bases and J dropped 7; count of bases not matched to a gene: 6. CDR3 in amino acids: CAISESREGGNEQFF. The CDR3 DNA reads TGTGCCATCAGTGAGTCGAGGGAGGGAGGGAATGAGCAGTTCTTC.

This clonotype was seen repeatedly, ten times or more. The V call is TRBV12-3 or TRBV12-4, the J call TRBJ2-5; D is unresolved. The CDR3 loop spans 11 amino acids. Trimming took 1 base from V and 5 from J, leaving 2 bases between them. The CDR3 coding sequence is TGTGCCAGCAGTTTAGGGGAGACCCAGTACTTC. Its translation is CASSLGETQYF.

In its sample, this clonotype was seen many times. V usage is TRBV29-1 and J usage is TRBJ1-1; TRBD1 aligns across 8 bases. Germline V lookup: CDR1 SQVTM, CDR2 ANQGSEA. The V segment lost 6 bases and the J segment 1 base; nucleotides outside the gene matches: 4. This CDR3 has 13 amino acids. The CDR3 coding sequence is TGCAGCGTAAATGACAGGGGGAACACTGAAGCTTTCTTT. Translating gives CSVNDRGNTEAFF.

This clonotype was counted ten times or more. The chain carries TRBV5-6 and TRBJ2-3, with 7 positions matching TRBD2. CDR1 is SGHDT, CDR2 YYEEEE, per germline. The ends lost 3 bases at V and 4 bases at J; junction bases unmatched: 14. The CDR3 is made up of 17 amino acids. This chain's CDR3 is CASSSLYLADVADTQYF. In nucleotides, the CDR3 is TGTGCCAGCAGCTCGCTCTATCTAGCGGATGTGGCAGATACGCAGTATTTT.

This clonotype was seen many times. The chain joins TRBV9 to TRBJ2-1; 7 positions agree with TRBD2. Germline lookup yields CDR1 SGDLS and CDR2 YYNGEE. The CDR3 has 17 amino acids. The junction had 11 bases not matched to a gene; V was cut back by 5 bases and J by 0 bases. This CDR3 is CASSISGSRSSYNEQFF. CDR3 sequence (DNA): TGTGCCAGCAGTATTAGCGGGTCCAGGAGCTCCTACAATGAGCAGTTCTTC.

A few counts support this clonotype. The chain carries TRBV6-5 and TRBJ2-6; D call uncertain. This CDR3 has 14 residues. Trimming shortened V by 4 bases and J by 3 bases, and 7 bases separated the two germline ends. Germline CDR1 is MNHEY and CDR2 is SVGAGI. CDR3 region: CASSSQGGANVLTF. CDR3 in DNA: TGTGCCAGCAGTTCCCAAGGTGGGGCCAACGTCCTGACTTTC.

This clonotype was detected ten times or more. The rearrangement links TRBV20-1 to TRBJ1-3; D is ambiguous. Deletions cut 0 bases from V and 2 bases from J, with 11 bases between. This CDR3 comprises 15 residues. Germline V gene sequence: CDR1 DFQATT, CDR2 SNEGSKA (reference sequence). Written as DNA, the CDR3 is TGCAGTGCTAGAGATGGAGGGAATGCTGGAAACACCATATATTTT. This encodes CSARDGGNAGNTIYF.

This clonotype was counted at least ten times. The chain combines TRBV7-9 with TRBJ2-3; 12 bases match TRBD2. J was trimmed by 4 bases and V by 2 bases; bases with no gene match: 4. CDR1 and CDR2 (germline): SEHNR, FQNEAQ (reference sequence). The CDR3 spans 16 residues. The CDR3 DNA is TGTGCCAGCAGCTTAAGGACTAGCGGGATGGCAGATACGCAGTATTTT. This sequence encodes CASSLRTSGMADTQYF.

This clonotype was counted many times. This sequence joins TRBV6-6 and TRBJ2-3; D perhaps matches TRBD2 (6 bases). Germline loops: CDR1 MNHNY, CDR2 SVGAGI (reference sequence). The V gene lost 2 bases and the J gene lost 0 bases, with 6 bases spanning the gap. There are 14 residues in the CDR3. The CDR3 loop is CASSYRGSTDTQYF. DNA for the CDR3: TGTGCCAGCAGTTACCGGGGGAGCACAGATACGCAGTATTTT.

This rearrangement joins TRBV20-1 to TRBJ2-1; 8 bases agree with TRBD2. This CDR3 has 13 amino acids. V shed 8 bases and J 5 bases; nucleotides not matched to a gene: 8. Per germline, CDR1 DFQATT and CDR2 SNEGSKA (reference sequence). CDR3 loop: CSTLGLAHNEQFF. The DNA of the CDR3 is TGCAGTACCCTAGGACTAGCCCACAATGAGCAGTTCTTC.

This clonotype was observed many times. The V call is TRBV11-2, the J call TRBJ2-2; D ambiguous. This CDR3 spans 15 amino acids. In germline, CDR1 is SGHAT, CDR2 FQNNGV. The V end was cut by 6 bases, the J end by 1 base, with 12 bases between. CDR3 protein: CASSPMALNTGELFF. As DNA, the CDR3 is TGTGCCAGCAGTCCCATGGCCCTGAACACCGGGGAGCTGTTTTTT.

This clonotype occurred many times. The genes are TRBV29-1 and TRBJ1-4; D perhaps matches TRBD1 (5 bases). Germline V gene data show CDR1 as SQVTM and CDR2 as ANQGSEA. Deletions cut 7 bases from V and 2 bases from J, with 11 bases between. This CDR3 has 13 amino acids. CDR3 loop: CSACDSTNEKLFF. In DNA form, the CDR3 reads TGCAGCGCTTGCGACAGTACTAATGAAAAACTGTTTTTT.

In its sample, this clonotype was seen many times. V is TRBV28 and J is TRBJ1-2, with a possible D match to TRBD1 (5 bases). Germline assignment: CDR1 MDHEN and CDR2 SYDVKM. The CDR3 consists of 15 residues. V was trimmed by 5 bases and J by 4 bases, leaving 17 bases between them. This CDR3 is CASSIPTALGYGYTF. CDR3 DNA sequence: TGTGCCAGCAGTATTCCGACAGCCTTGGGCTATGGCTACACCTTC.

In its sample, this clonotype was seen many times. This chain uses TRBV7-9 with TRBJ2-7; D might be TRBD1 or TRBD2, each matching 5 bases. CDR3 size: 15 residues. Trimming took 5 bases from V and 2 from J, leaving 16 bases between them. The germline gives CDR1 SEHNR, CDR2 FQNEAQ (reference sequence). The CDR3 reads CASSGTSAPPYEQYF. CDR3 nucleotides: TGTGCCAGCAGCGGGACCTCGGCACCACCCTACGAGCAGTACTTC. Full variable domain (outside the CDR3, taken from reference TRBV7-9 and TRBJ2-7): DTGVSQNPRHKITKRGQNVTFRCDPISEHNRLYWYRQTLGQGPEFLTYFQNEAQLEKSRLLSDRFSAERPKGSFSTLEIQRTEQGDSAMYLCASSGTSAPPYEQYFGPGTRLTVT.

This clonotype has a count of ten or more. V usage is TRBV11-2 and J usage is TRBJ2-7; D may be TRBD1 or TRBD2 (5 bases each). V lost 0 bases and J lost 0, with 9 bases in between. CDR1 is SGHAT, CDR2 FQNNGV, per germline. The CDR3 extends over 15 amino acids. CDR3 bases: TGTGCCAGCAGCTTAGATGGGACGGCCTCCTACGAGCAGTACTTC. Translating it yields CASSLDGTASYEQYF.

By share, this clonotype counts as medium-sized. The chain joins TRBV12-3 or TRBV12-4 to TRBJ2-2; a weak D match, TRBD1 (6 bases). The CDR3 is 13 residues long. Trimming pared 5 bases from V and 6 bases from J, leaving 10 bases between. The CDR3 coding sequence is TGTGCCAGCAGTGCAGGGGCGCCCGGGGAGCTGTTTTTT. Translation gives CASSAGAPGELFF.